This T cell receptor (beta chain) was observed in a study of T cell changes during pregnancy in multiple sclerosis. The CDR3 spans 15 residues. V lost 4 bases and J 3 bases, leaving 16 bases between the germline ends. Germline V gene sequence: CDR1 MNHNY, CDR2 SVGAGI (reference sequence). Only in-frame clones appear in the TCRdb table, and some are missing; sequencing was by immunoSEQ multiplex PCR. The repertoire holds about 120,000 clones, 85% to 95% seen once, with roughly 6.2% in the top ten. The rearrangement joins TRBV6-6 to TRBJ2-7; D perhaps matches TRBD2 (6 bases). The sample in question was peripheral blood, obtained before pregnancy. This TCR derives from a female donor with multiple sclerosis, enrolled in a pregnancy study. The CDR3 loop is CASSSPRTNLYEQYF. The DNA for the CDR3 is TGTGCCAGCAGTTCCCCCCGGACTAACCTCTACGAGCAGTACTTC.